This T cell receptor beta chain comes out of a study of cytomegalovirus exposure and HLA in healthy donors. The study, taken as a whole, reports: A highly shared variant cluster was judged a likely technical artifact.

This clone turned up a few times. Its antigen is still unknown. J gave up 6 bases and V 5 bases, and 9 bases lay outside the gene matches. Germline V gives CDR1 MNHEY, CDR2 SVGAGI. The CDR3 is 14 amino acids. Vbeta (60) and Jbeta (13) primers were used in the PCR. Repertoires were generated with immunoSEQ multiplex PCR, while TCRdb's copy carries only in-frame clones and drops some. This table holds 170,000 or so clones, roughly three quarters found once. Sample: PBMCs. The clonotype comes from a woman aged 45-65 years in good health and CMV-seropositive. The chain combines TRBV6-5 with TRBJ1-2; TRBD1 matches 7 bases. CDR3 DNA: TGTGCCAGCAGTAACCCAGGGGGGTTTGATGGCTACACCTTC. Amino acid sequence: CASSNPGGFDGYTF.